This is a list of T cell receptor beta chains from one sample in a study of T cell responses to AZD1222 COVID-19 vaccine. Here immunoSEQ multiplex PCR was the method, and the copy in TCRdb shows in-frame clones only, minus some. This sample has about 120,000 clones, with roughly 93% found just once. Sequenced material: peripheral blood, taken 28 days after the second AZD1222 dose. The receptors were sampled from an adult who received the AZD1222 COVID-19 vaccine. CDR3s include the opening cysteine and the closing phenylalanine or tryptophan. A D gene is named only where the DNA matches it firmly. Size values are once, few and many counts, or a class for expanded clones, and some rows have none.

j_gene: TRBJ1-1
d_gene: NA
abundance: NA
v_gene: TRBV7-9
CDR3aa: CASSLARARRNTEAFF
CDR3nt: TGTGCCAGCAGCTTAGCGAGAGCCAGGAGGAACACTGAAGCTTTCTTT

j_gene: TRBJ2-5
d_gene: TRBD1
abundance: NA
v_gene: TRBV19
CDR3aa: CASSIRRTGGETQYF
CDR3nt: TGTGCCAGTAGTATTCGTCGGACAGGTGGAGAGACCCAGTACTTC

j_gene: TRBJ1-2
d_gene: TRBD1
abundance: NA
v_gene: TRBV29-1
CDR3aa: CSVLPGQDYGYTF
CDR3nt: TGCAGCGTGCTCCCGGGACAGGACTATGGCTACACCTTC

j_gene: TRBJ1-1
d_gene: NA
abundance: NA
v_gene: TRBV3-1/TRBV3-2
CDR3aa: CASSQTWVNTEAFF
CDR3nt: TGTGCCAGCAGCCAAACCTGGGTGAACACTGAAGCTTTCTTT

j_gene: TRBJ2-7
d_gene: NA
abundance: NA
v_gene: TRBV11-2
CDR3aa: CASSFPSSDLLTYEQYF
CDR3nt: TGTGCCAGCAGCTTCCCCTCCTCGGACCTTTTGACCTACGAGCAGTACTTC

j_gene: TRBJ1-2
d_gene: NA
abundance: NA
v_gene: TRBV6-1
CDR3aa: CASSEGRFNYGYTF
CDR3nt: TGTGCCAGCAGTGAGGGGCGGTTTAACTATGGCTACACCTTC

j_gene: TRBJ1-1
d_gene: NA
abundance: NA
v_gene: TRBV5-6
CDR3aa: CASSLRTEAFF
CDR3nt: TGTGCCAGCAGCTTAAGGACAGAAGCTTTCTTT

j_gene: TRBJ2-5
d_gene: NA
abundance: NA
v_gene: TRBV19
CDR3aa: CASSIGEVPRQTQYF
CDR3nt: TGTGCCAGTAGTATAGGGGAGGTACCCCGTCAGACCCAGTACTTC

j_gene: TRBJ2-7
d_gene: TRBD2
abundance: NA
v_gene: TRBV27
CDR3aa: CASKTSGTPYYEQYF
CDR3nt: TGTGCCAGTAAGACTAGCGGGACCCCTTACTACGAGCAGTACTTC

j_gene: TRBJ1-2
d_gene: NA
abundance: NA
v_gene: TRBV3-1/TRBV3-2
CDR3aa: CASSQQDRTGNYGYTF
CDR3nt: TGTGCCAGCAGCCAGCAGGACCGGACGGGGAACTATGGCTACACCTTC

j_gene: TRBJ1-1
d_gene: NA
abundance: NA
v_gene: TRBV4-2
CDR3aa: CASSLRTGGPTEAFF
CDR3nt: TGTGCCAGCAGCCTCAGAACGGGGGGGCCCACTGAAGCTTTCTTT

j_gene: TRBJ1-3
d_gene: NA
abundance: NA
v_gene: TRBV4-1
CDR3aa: CASSHPGPGNTIYF
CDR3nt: TGCGCCAGCAGCCACCCGGGGCCTGGAAACACCATATATTTT

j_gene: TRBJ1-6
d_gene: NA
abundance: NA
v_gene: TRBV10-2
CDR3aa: CAATDPGPSNSPLHF
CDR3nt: TGCGCCGCGACGGATCCGGGGCCTTCTAACTCACCCCTCCACTTT

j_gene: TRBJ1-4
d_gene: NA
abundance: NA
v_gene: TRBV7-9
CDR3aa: CASSTGKSIGEKLFF
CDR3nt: TGTGCCAGCAGCACAGGAAAATCCATAGGCGAAAAACTGTTTTTT

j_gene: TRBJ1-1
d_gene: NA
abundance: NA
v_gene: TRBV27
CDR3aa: CASGYRVNTEAFF
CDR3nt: TGTGCCAGCGGATACAGGGTGAACACTGAAGCTTTCTTT

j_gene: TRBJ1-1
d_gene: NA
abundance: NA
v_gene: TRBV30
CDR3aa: CAWSVNSDTEAFF
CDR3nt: TGTGCCTGGAGTGTAAACAGTGACACTGAAGCTTTCTTT

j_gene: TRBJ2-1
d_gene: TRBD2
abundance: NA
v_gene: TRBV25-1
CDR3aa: CASSTGTTNEQFF
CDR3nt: TGTGCCAGCAGTACCGGGACTACTAATGAGCAGTTCTTC

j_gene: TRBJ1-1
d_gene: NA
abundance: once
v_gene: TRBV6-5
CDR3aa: CASRENTEAFF
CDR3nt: TGTGCCAGCAGGGAGAACACTGAAGCTTTCTTT

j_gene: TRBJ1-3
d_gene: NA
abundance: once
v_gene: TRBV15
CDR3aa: CATSRARDSSGNTIYF
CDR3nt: TGTGCCACCAGCAGAGCGCGAGACAGCTCTGGAAACACCATATATTTT

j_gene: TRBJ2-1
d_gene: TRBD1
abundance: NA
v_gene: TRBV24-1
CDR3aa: CATSVTGTGSNEQFF
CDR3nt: TGTGCCACCAGTGTTACAGGGACAGGGTCCAATGAGCAGTTCTTC